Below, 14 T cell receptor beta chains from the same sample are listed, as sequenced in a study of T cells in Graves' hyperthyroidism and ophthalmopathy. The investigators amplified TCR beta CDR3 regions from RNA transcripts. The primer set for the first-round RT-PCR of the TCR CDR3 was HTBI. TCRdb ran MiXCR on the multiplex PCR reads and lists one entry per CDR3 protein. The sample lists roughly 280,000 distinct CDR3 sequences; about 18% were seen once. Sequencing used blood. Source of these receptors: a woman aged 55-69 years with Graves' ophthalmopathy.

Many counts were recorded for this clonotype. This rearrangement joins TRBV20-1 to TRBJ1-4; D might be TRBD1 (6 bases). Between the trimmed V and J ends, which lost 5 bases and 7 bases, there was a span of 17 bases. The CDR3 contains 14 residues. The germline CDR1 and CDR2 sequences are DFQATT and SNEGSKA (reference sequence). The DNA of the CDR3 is TGCAGTGCTCGCCAACAGGGACGCGGTGAAAAACTGTTTTTT. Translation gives CSARQQGRGEKLFF.

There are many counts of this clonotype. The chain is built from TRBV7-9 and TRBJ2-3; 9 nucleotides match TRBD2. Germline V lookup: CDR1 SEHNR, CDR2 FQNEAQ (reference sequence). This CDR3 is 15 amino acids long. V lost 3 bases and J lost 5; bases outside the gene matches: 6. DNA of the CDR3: TGTGCCAGCAGCTTTAGCGGGGGAACCGAAGATACGCAGTATTTT. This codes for CASSFSGGTEDTQYF. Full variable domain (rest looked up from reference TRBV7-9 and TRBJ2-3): DTGVSQNPRHKITKRGQNVTFRCDPISEHNRLYWYRQTLGQGPEFLTYFQNEAQLEKSRLLSDRFSAERPKGSFSTLEIQRTEQGDSAMYLCASSFSGGTEDTQYFGPGTRLTVL.

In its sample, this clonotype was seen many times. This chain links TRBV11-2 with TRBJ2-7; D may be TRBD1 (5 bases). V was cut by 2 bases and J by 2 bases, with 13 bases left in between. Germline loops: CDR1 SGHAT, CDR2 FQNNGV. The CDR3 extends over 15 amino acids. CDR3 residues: CASSLSGSLPYEQYF. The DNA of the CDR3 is TGTGCCAGCAGCTTATCAGGGTCTTTACCCTACGAGCAGTACTTC.

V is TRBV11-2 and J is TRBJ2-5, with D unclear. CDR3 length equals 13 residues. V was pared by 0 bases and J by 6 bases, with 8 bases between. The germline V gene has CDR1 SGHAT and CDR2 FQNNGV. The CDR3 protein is CASSLDRYQTQYF. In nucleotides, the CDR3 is TGTGCCAGCAGCTTAGACAGATACCAGACCCAGTACTTC. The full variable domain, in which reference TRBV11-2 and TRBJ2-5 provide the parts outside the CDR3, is EAGVAQSPRYKIIEKRQSVAFWCNPISGHATLYWYQQILGQGPKLLIQFQNNGVVDDSQLPKDRFSAERLKGVDSTLKIQPAKLEDSAVYLCASSLDRYQTQYFGPGTRLLVL.

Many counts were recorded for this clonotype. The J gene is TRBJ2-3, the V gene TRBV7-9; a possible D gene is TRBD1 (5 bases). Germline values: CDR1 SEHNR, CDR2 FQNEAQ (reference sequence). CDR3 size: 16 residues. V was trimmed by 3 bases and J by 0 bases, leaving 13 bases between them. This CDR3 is CASSLGQQASTDTQYF. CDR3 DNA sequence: TGTGCCAGCAGCTTGGGTCAACAGGCTAGCACAGATACGCAGTATTTT.

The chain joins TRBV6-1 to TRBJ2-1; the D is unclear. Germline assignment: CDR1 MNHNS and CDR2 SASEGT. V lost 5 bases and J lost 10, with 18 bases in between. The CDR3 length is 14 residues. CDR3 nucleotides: TGTGCCAGCAGTTTTGACCCGAGTGAGGACGAGCAGTTCTTC. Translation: CASSFDPSEDEQFF.

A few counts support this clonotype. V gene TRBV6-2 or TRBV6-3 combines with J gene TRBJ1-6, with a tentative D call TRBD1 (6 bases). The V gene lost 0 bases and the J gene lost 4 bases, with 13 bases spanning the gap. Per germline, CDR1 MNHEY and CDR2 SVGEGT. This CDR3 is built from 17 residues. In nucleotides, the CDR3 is TGTGCCAGCAGTTACTCGGGCGGACAGAAATATAATTCACCCCTCCACTTT. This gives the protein CASSYSGGQKYNSPLHF.

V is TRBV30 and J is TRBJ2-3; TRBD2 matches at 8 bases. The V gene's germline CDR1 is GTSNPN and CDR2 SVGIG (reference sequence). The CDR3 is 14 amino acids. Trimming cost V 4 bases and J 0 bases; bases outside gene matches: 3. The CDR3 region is CAWTVAGSTDTQYF. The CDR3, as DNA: TGTGCCTGGACGGTAGCGGGAAGCACAGATACGCAGTATTTT.

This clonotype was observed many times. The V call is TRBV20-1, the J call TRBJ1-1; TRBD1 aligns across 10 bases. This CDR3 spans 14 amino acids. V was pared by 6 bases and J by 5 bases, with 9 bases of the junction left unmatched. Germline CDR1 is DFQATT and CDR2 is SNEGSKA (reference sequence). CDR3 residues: CSAESRQGATEAFF. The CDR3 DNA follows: TGCAGTGCCGAGTCCAGACAGGGGGCGACTGAAGCTTTCTTT.

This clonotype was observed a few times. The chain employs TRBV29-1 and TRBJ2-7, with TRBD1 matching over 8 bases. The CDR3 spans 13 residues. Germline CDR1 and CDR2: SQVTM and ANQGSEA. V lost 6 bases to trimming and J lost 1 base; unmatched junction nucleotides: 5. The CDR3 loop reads CSVNGQGSYEQYF. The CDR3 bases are TGCAGCGTGAACGGACAGGGTTCCTACGAGCAGTACTTC.

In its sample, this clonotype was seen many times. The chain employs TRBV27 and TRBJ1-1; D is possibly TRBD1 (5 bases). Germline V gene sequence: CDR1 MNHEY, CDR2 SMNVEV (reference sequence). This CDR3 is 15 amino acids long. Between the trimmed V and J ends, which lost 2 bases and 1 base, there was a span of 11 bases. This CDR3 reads CASSLQGLANTEAFF. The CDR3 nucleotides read TGTGCCAGCAGTTTACAGGGACTGGCGAACACTGAAGCTTTCTTT.

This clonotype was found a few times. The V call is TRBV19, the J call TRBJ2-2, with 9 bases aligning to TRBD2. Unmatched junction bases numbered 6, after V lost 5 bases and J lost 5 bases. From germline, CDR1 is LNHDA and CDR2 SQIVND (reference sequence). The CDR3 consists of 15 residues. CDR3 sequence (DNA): TGTGCCAGTAGTGGTTGGCTAGCGGGGACCGGGGAGCTGTTTTTT. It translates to CASSGWLAGTGELFF.

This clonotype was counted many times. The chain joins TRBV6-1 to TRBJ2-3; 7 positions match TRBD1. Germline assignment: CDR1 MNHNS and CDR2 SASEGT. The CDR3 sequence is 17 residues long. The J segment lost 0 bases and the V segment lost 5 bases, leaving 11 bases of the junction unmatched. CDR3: CASSYQPGQKSTDTQYF. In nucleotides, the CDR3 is TGTGCCAGCAGTTATCAACCGGGACAGAAAAGCACAGATACGCAGTATTTT.

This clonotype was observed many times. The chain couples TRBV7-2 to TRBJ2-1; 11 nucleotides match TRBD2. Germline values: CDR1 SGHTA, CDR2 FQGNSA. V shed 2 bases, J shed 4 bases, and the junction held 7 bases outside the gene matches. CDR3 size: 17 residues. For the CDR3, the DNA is TGTGCCAGCAGCTTAACCCCGACTAGCGGGAATTACAATGAGCAGTTCTTC. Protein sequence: CASSLTPTSGNYNEQFF. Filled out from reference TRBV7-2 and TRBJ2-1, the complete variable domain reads GAGVSQSPSNKVTEKGKDVELRCDPISGHTALYWYRQSLGQGLEFLIYFQGNSAPDKSGLPSDRFSAERTGGSVSTLTIQRTQQEDSAVYLCASSLTPTSGNYNEQFFGPGTRLTVL.